Sequencing of this T cell receptor beta chain was carried out in a study of T cell responses to AZD1222 COVID-19 vaccine. Study findings and constraints: Elevations in Spike-specific TCR breadth and depth followed administration of two AZD1222 doses. Repertoire samples came only from after the peak T cell response. Donors were largely white British and mainly female; clonal diversity was possibly underestimated.

Assay used: immunoSEQ multiplex PCR; TCRdb lists only in-frame clones, some missing. The sample lists 150,000 to 190,000 clones, over 75% occurring once. Concerning this clone itself: Antigen: not known.

The CDR3 contains 14 residues. Germline CDR1 MNHEY, CDR2 SVGAGI. V was trimmed by 6 bases and J by 0 bases, leaving 11 bases between them. The TCR sequence derives from an adult in good health. The sample consisted of peripheral blood, taken on day 0 of AZD1222 vaccination. The chain is built from TRBV6-5 and TRBJ1-1, with D possibly matching TRBD1 (5 bases). The CDR3 reads CASSRDALNTEAFF. In nucleotides, the CDR3 is TGTGCCAGCAGCCGGGACGCTCTGAACACTGAAGCTTTCTTT.